This record covers a single T cell receptor beta chain. Method: immunoSEQ multiplex PCR; TCRdb's copy keeps in-frame clones and lacks some. The sample has 95,000 to 100,000 clones, approximately 90% seen once. Germline V lookup: CDR1 MNHEY, CDR2 SVGAGI. V lost 6 bases to trimming and J lost 0 bases, with 14 bases between them. The CDR3 has 15 amino acids. The sample is drawn from a study of T cell changes during pregnancy in multiple sclerosis. The chain recombines TRBV6-5 with TRBJ1-2, with D perhaps TRBD1 (5 bases). The sequencing used peripheral blood, collected after pregnancy. The clonotype comes from a female donor in good health, enrolled as a control in a pregnancy study. The CDR3 DNA sequence: TGTGCCAGCAGCCCCGAGGAGGGGTCTAACTATGGCTACACCTTC. This encodes CASSPEEGSNYGYTF.